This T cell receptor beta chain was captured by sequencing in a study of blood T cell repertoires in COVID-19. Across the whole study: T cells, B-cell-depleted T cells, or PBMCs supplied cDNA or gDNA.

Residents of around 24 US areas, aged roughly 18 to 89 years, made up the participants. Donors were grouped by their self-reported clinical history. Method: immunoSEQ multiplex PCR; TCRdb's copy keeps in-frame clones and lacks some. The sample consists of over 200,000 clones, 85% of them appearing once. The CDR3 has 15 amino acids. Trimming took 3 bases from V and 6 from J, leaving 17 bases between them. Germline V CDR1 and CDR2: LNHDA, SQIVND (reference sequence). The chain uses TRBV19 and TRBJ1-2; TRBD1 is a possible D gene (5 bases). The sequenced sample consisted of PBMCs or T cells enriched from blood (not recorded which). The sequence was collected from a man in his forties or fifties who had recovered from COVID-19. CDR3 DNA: TGTGCCAGTAGTATCGGGTGGGGCCCCAGGGATGGCTACACCTTC. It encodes CASSIGWGPRDGYTF.